This entry is about one TCR beta chain. This sample stems from a study of blood T cell repertoires in COVID-19. Study-wide context: Samples representing acute and convalescent COVID-19 were sourced from the United States, Italy and Spain. T cells, B-cell-depleted T cells, or PBMCs supplied cDNA or gDNA.

Study processing details: Quantification of nucleated cells was approximated via reference gene primer amplification. Produced via immunoSEQ multiplex PCR; TCRdb's table is partial and in-frame only. The V and J calls and clone size are taken from that table; D and trimming were inferred from the DNA. The table has 85,000 to 100,000 clones, around 81% seen once; the top ten hold roughly 8.2%. The specimen sequenced was peripheral blood. The sequence was collected from a man aged 50 to 60 who had recovered from COVID-19.

CDR3 nucleotides: TGCGCCAGCAGCGATGGGAGGACACCCCTCCACTTT. Translated, it gives CASSDGRTPLHF. The chain is built from TRBV10-2 and TRBJ1-6; D is uncertain. Germline loops: CDR1 WSHSY, CDR2 SAAADI. The V and J ends lost 6 bases and 11 bases respectively, with 11 bases between them. The CDR3 runs to 12 residues.